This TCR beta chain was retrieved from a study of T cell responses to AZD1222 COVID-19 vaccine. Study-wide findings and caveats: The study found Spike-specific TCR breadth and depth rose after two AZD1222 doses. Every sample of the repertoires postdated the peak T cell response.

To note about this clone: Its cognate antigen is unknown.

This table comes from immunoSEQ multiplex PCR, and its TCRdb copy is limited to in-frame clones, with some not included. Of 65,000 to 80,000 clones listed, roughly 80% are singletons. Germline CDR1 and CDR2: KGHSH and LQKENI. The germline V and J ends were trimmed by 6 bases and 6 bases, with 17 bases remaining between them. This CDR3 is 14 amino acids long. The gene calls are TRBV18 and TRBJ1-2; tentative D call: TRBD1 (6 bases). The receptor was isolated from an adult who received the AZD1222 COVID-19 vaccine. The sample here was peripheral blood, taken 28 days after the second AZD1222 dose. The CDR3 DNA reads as TGTGCCAGCTCGACGGACAGAACTGGAGATGGCTACACCTTC. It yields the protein CASSTDRTGDGYTF.